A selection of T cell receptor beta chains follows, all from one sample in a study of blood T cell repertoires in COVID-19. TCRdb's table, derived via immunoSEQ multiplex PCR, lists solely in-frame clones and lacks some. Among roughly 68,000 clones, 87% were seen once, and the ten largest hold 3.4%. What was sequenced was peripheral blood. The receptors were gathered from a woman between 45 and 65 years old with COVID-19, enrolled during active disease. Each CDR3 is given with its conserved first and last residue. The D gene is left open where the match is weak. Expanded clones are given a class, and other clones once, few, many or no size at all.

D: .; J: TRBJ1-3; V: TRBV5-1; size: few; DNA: TGCGCCAGCAGCTTAAGTGCGAACTCTGGAAACACCATATATTTT; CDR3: CASSLSANSGNTIYF
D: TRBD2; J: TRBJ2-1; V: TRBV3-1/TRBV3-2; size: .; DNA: TGTGCCAGCAGCCAAGACCGAGGACTAGCGGGGGTGGGTGAGCAGTTCTTC; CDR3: CASSQDRGLAGVGEQFF
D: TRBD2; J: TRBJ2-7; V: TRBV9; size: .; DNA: TGTGCCAGCAGCGTAGGAGCTAGCGGGATCCACGAGCAGTACTTC; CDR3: CASSVGASGIHEQYF
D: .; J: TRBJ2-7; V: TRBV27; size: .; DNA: TGTGCCAGCAGTTTTGACTCCGAGCAGTACTTC; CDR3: CASSFDSEQYF
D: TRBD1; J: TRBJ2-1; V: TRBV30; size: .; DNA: TGTGCCTGGGGGGACAGGGGCAGGAATGAGCAGTTCTTC; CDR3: CAWGDRGRNEQFF
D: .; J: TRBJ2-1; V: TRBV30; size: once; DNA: TGTGCCTGGGCTACGACCGGGGGAAGGCAGTTCTTC; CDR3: CAWATTGGRQFF
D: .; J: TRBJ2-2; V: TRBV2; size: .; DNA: TGTGCCAGCAGGGTAGGACCGCGGGGGCGAACCATATCGAACACCGGGGAGCTGTTTTTT; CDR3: CASRVGPRGRTISNTGELFF
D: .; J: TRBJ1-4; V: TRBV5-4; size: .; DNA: TGTGCCAGCAGCCGTCGTGGGGGGGAAACTAATGAAAAACTGTTTTTT; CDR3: CASSRRGGETNEKLFF
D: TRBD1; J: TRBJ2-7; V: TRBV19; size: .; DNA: TGTGCCAGTAGTATGGGTGGGACAGGTTCCTACGAGCAGTACTTC; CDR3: CASSMGGTGSYEQYF
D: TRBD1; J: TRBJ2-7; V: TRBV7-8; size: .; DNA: TGTGCCAGCAGCTTAGACGGGACAGAGCTCTACGAGCAGTACTTC; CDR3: CASSLDGTELYEQYF
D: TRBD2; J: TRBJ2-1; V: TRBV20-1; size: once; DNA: TGCAGTGCTAGTGGCGGGAGAGGATCCTACAATGAGCAGTTCTTC; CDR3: CSASGGRGSYNEQFF
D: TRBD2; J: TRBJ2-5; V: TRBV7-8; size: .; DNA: TGTGCCAGCAGCCACCCGACGGGAGGGGTTCAAGAGACCCAGTACTTC; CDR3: CASSHPTGGVQETQYF
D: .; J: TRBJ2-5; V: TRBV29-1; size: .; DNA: TGCAGCGTTGCTGTGGCCCCCGGGGAGACCCAGTACTTC; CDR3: CSVAVAPGETQYF
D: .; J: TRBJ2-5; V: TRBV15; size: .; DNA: TGTGCCACCAGCTTTAATCGGGGATCGGAGACCCAGTACTTC; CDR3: CATSFNRGSETQYF
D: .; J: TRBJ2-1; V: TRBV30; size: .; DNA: TGTGCCTGGGGGAAGGGGCAGGGCTTAGGCTACAATGAGCAGTTCTTC; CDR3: CAWGKGQGLGYNEQFF
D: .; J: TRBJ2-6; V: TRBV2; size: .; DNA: TGTGCCAGCAGTTCAACAGGCGGTGGGGCCAACGTCCTGACTTTC; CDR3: CASSSTGGGANVLTF
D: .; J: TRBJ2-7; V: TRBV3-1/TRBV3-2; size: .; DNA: TGTGCCAGCAGCCCCGGCGGAGGAAGCTCCTACGAGCAGTACTTC; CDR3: CASSPGGGSSYEQYF
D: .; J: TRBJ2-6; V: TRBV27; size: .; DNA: TGTGCCAGCCGGGACTCTCCGGTCGTCTCTGGGGCCAACGTCCTGACTTTC; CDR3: CASRDSPVVSGANVLTF
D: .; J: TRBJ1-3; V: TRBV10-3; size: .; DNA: TGTGCCATCAGTGAACAGCAGTCTGGAAACACCATATATTTT; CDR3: CAISEQQSGNTIYF
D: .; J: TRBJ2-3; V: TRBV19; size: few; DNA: TGTGCCAGTAGTATAGGGCAGGGCAAGTCAGATACGCAGTATTTT; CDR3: CASSIGQGKSDTQYF
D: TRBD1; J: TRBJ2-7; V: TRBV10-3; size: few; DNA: TGTGCCATCAGGCCGGGACAGGGGTACGAGCAGTACTTC; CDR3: CAIRPGQGYEQYF
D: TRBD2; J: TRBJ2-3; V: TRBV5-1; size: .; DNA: TGCGCCAGCACAGCGGGAGGGCCTACAGATACGCAGTATTTT; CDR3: CASTAGGPTDTQYF
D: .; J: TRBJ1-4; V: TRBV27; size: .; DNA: TGTGCCAGCAGTTTAGCCGGCGGTGAAAAACTGTTTTTT; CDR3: CASSLAGGEKLFF
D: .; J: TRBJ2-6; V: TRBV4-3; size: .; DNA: TGCGCCAGCAGCCCATTTCAGGCTGGGGCCAACGTCCTGACTTTC; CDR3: CASSPFQAGANVLTF
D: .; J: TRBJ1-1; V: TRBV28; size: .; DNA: TGTGCCAGCAGCTCCCAACCGGGGGACACTGAAGCTTTCTTT; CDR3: CASSSQPGDTEAFF
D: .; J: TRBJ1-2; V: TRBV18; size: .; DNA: TGTGCCAGCTCACCTCTGGGGCAGAACTATGGCTACACCTTC; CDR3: CASSPLGQNYGYTF
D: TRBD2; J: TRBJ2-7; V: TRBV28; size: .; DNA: TGTGCCAGCTCTATGACTAGCGGGAAGACATCCTACGAGCAGTACTTC; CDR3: CASSMTSGKTSYEQYF
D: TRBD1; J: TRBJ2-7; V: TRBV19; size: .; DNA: TGTGCCAGCCGCCTCCGGGACAGGGGGGACTACGAGCAGTACTTC; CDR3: CASRLRDRGDYEQYF
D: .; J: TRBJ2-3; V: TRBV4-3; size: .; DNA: TGCGCCAGCAGCCAAGATACTGCGGTGAATACGCAGTATTTT; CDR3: CASSQDTAVNTQYF
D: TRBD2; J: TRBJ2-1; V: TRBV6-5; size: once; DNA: TGTGCCAGCAGTTACGGGAGGGAGGTTATGTTCTTC; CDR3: CASSYGREVMFF
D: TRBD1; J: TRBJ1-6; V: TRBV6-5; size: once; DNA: TGTGCCAGCAGGCCGGGACAGGGACATTCACCCCTCCACTTT; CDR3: CASRPGQGHSPLHF
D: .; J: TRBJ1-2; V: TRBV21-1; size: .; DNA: TGTGCCAGCAGCAAGCAGGGGGGCGACTCCTTGAGTTATGGCTACACCTTC; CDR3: CASSKQGGDSLSYGYTF
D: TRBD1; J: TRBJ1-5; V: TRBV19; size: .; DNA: TGTGCCAGTAGTAACCCGACAGGGGCCAACAATCAGCCCCAGCATTTT; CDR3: CASSNPTGANNQPQHF
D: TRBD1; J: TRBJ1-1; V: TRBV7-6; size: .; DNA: TGTGCCAGCAGCTTAGGCCCGGGGACAGGGGGTTTGAACACTGAAGCTTTCTTT; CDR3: CASSLGPGTGGLNTEAFF
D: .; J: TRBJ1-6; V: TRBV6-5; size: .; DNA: TGTGCCAGCAGATGGAGAGGGAAATATAATTCACCCCTCCACTTT; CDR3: CASRWRGKYNSPLHF
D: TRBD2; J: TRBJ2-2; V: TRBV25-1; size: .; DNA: TGTGCCAGCAGTGAATCGCCTAGCGGCACCGGGGAGCTGTTTTTT; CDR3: CASSESPSGTGELFF
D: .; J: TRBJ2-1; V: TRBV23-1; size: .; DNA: TGCGCCAGCAGTCAACAATCCGAGCAGTTCTTC; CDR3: CASSQQSEQFF
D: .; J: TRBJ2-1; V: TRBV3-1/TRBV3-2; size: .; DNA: TGTGCCAGCAGTCAGGGCCTAGTTGAGCAGTTCTTC; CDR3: CASSQGLVEQFF
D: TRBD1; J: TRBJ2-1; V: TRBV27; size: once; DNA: TGTGCCAGCAGTCCGCTGACAGGGGTAGGTGAGCAGTTCTTC; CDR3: CASSPLTGVGEQFF
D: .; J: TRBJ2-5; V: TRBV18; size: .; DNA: TGTGCCAGCTCACCCCGCCCTCGGCAAGAGACCCAGTACTTC; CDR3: CASSPRPRQETQYF
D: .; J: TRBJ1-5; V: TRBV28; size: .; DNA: TGTGCCAGCAGTCCTCCGGGTCAGCCCCAGCATTTT; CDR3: CASSPPGQPQHF
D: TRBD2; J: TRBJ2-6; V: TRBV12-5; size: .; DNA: TGTGCTAGTGGTTTGGTACCAAGGGCTAGCGGGGGGGTAAGCTCTGGGGCCAACGTCCTGACTTTC; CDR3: CASGLVPRASGGVSSGANVLTF
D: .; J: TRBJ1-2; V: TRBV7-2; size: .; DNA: TGTGCCAGCAGCTCTCACAGGGACTATGGCTACACCTTC; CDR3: CASSSHRDYGYTF
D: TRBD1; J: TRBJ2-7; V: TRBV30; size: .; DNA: TGTGCCTGGAGTCGGGACAGGGTGTACGAGCAGTACTTC; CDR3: CAWSRDRVYEQYF
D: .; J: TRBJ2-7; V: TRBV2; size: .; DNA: TGTGCCAGCAAGACGGGTAAACTCTACGAGCAGTACTTC; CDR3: CASKTGKLYEQYF
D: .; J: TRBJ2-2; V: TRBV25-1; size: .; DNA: TGTGCCAGCAGTGTAACGGGGAGCACCGGGGAGCTGTTTTTT; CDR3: CASSVTGSTGELFF
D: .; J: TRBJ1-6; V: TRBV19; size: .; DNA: TGTGCCAGTAGTCCATCAACTGGACAGAATTCACCCCTCCACTTT; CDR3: CASSPSTGQNSPLHF
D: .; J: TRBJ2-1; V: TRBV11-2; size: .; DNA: TGTGCCAGCAGCTTAGTGCGGAGGGCCGAATACAATGAGCAGTTCTTC; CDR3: CASSLVRRAEYNEQFF
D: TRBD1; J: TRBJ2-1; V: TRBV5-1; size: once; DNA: TGCGCCAGCAGCCTGGGACAGGCTGGGGATGAGCAGTTCTTC; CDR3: CASSLGQAGDEQFF
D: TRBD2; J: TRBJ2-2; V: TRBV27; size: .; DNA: TGTGCCAGCACGGGGACTAGCGGCCGACACGGGGAGCTGTTTTTT; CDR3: CASTGTSGRHGELFF
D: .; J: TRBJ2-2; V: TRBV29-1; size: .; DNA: TGCAGCGTTGTGGGGACAAACCTGGGGACCGGGGAGCTGTTTTTT; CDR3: CSVVGTNLGTGELFF
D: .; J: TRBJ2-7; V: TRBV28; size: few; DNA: TGTGCCAGCAGTTTGTCAGCCTACGAGCAGTACTTC; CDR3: CASSLSAYEQYF
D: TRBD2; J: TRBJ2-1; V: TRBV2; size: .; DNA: TGTGCCAGCAGTGAAGTCCGGACTAGCGGGAGCAATGAGCAGTTCTTC; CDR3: CASSEVRTSGSNEQFF
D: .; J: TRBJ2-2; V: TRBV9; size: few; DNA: TGTGCCAGCAGCGTCGGACATCCCGGGGAGCTGTTTTTT; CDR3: CASSVGHPGELFF